The clone carrying this T cell receptor beta chain was counted once. Sequenced by immunoSEQ multiplex PCR; TCRdb stores in-frame clones only, minus some. Among roughly 140,000 clones, around 77% were seen once, and the ten largest hold approximately 8%. V trimming: 8 bases; J trimming: 7 bases; junction bases outside the gene matches: 7. CDR1 and CDR2 from the germline V gene are SEHNR and FQNEAQ (reference sequence). The CDR3 is 13 amino acids. This entry comes from a study of blood T cell repertoires in COVID-19. Study context: The analysed material was cDNA or gDNA that came from T cells, B-cell-depleted T cells, or PBMCs.

This TCR was sampled from a man between 45 and 60 years old with active or convalescent COVID-19. The sequenced sample consisted of peripheral blood. The chain uses TRBV7-9 and TRBJ1-2; 10 bases align to TRBD1. The CDR3 protein is CASQRQGAGGYTF. The CDR3 DNA follows: TGTGCCAGCCAAAGACAGGGGGCAGGTGGCTACACCTTC.